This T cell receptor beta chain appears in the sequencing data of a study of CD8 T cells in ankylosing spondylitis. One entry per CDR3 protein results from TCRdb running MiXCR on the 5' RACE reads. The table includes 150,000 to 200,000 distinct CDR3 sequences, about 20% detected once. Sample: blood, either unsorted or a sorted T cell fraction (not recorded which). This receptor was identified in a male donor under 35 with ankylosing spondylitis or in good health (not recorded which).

CDR3 loop: CAWAGTANYGYTF. In nucleotides, the CDR3 is TGTGCCTGGGCTGGGACAGCAAACTATGGCTACACCTTC. The chain links TRBV30 to TRBJ1-2, with TRBD1 matching 7 bases. V lost 5 bases to trimming and J lost 2 bases; unmatched junction nucleotides: 5. There are 13 residues in the CDR3. Per germline, CDR1 GTSNPN and CDR2 SVGIG (reference sequence).